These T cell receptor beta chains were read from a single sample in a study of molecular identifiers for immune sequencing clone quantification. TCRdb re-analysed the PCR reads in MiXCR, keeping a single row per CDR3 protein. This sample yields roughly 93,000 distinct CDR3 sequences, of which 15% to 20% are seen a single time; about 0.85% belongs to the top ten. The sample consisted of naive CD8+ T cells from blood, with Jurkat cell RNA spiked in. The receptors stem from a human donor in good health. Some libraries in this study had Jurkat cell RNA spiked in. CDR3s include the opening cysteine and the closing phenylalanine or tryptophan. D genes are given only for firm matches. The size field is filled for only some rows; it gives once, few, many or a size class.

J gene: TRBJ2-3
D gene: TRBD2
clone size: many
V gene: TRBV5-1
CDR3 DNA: TGCGCCAGCAGCGTTACGGGACTAGCGGGCACAGATACGCAGTATTTT
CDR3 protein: CASSVTGLAGTDTQYF

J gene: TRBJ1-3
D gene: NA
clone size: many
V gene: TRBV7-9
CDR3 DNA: TGTGCCAGCAGCCCGGAAACAGGGCTCGGAAACACCATATATTTT
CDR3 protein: CASSPETGLGNTIYF

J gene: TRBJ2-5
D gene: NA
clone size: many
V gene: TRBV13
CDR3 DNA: TGTGCCAGCAGCTTATACAGCCAAGAGACCCAGTACTTC
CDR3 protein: CASSLYSQETQYF

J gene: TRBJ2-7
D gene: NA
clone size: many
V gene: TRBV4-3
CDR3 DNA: TGCGCCAGCAGCCAAGATTGGGCAGGGTTTAAGTACGAGCAGTACTTC
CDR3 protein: CASSQDWAGFKYEQYF

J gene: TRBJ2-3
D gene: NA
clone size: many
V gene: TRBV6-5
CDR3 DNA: TGTGCCAGCAGCCACTCTCCGAATCCCACAGATACGCAGTATTTT
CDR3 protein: CASSHSPNPTDTQYF

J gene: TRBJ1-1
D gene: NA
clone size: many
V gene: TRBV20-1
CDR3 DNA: TGCAGTGCTCCGACAGGCTCTAGAACTGAAGCTTTCTTT
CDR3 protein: CSAPTGSRTEAFF

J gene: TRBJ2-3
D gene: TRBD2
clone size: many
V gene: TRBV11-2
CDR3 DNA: TGTGCCAGCAGCCCCGGTCAACTAGCGAGCACAGATACGCAGTATTTT
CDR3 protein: CASSPGQLASTDTQYF

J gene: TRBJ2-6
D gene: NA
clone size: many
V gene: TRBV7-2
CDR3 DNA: TGTGCCAGCAGCTTATATAACAGACCCTCTGGGGCCAACGTCCTGACTTTC
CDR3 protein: CASSLYNRPSGANVLTF

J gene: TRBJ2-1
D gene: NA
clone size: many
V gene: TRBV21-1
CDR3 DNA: TGTGCCAGCAGCAAAGGGGCTAGCGGGGGATACAATGAGCAGTTCTTC
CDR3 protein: CASSKGASGGYNEQFF

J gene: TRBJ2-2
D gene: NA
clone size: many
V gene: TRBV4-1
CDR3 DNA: TGCGCCAGCAGGGACAGAAACACCGGGGAGCTGTTTTTT
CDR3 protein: CASRDRNTGELFF

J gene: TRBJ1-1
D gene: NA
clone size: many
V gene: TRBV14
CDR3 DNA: TGTGCCAGCAGCCAAGTCGGGGTGGGGACTGAAGCTTTCTTT
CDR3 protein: CASSQVGVGTEAFF

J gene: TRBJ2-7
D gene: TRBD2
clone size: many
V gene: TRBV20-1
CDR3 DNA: TGCAGTGCTCTAGGGACTAGCGTCTCCTACGAGCAGTACTTC
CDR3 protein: CSALGTSVSYEQYF

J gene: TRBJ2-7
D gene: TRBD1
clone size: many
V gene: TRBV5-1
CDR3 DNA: TGCGCCAGCAGCCCGTGGGACAGGGGCTCCTACGAGCAGTACTTC
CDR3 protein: CASSPWDRGSYEQYF

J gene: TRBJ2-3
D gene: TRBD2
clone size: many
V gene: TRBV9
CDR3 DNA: TGTGCCAGCAGCAACAAACCAGCGGGAGAGTCCACAGATACGCAGTATTTT
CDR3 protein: CASSNKPAGESTDTQYF

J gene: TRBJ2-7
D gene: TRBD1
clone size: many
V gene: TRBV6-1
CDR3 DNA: TGTGCCAGCAGCGGGTATAATTCCGGGACAGGAATTTGGGAGCAGTACTTC
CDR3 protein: CASSGYNSGTGIWEQYF

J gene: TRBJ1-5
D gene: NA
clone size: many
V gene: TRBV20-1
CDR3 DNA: TGCAGTGCTAGGGTGGGGCTGAATCAGCCCCAGCATTTT
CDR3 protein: CSARVGLNQPQHF

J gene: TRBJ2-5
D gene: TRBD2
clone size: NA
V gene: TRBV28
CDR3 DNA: TGTGCCAGGAATACAGCGGGAGGCCGGACGAAGACCCAGTACTTC
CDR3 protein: CARNTAGGRTKTQYF

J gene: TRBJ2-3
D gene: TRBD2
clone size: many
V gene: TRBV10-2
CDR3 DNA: TGCGCCAGCAGTCTACCGGGACTAGCGGGGGGCCCCCCTAGCACAGATACGCAGTATTTT
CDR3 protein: CASSLPGLAGGPPSTDTQYF

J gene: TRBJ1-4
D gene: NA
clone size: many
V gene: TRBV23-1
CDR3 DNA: TGCGCCAGCAGTCAATCGTCCACAACTAATGAAAAACTGTTTTTT
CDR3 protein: CASSQSSTTNEKLFF

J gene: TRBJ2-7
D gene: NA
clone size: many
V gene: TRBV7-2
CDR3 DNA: TGTGCCAGCAGCTTTGCAGGGTTAGGGTACGAGCAGTACTTC
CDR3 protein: CASSFAGLGYEQYF

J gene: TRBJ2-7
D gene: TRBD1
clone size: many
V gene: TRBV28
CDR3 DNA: TGTGCCAGCACTTCACGCTTAGACAGGGGTCAGGGGCAGTACTTC
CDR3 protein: CASTSRLDRGQGQYF

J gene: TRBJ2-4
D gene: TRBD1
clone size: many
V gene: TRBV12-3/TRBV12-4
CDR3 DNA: TGTGCCAGCAGAGCCGGGACAGGGGAGGTCATTCAGTACTTC
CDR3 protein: CASRAGTGEVIQYF

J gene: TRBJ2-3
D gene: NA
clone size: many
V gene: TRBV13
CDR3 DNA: TGTGCCAGCAGCCCCAAAACCGGGACAAGCACAGATACGCAGTATTTT
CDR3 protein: CASSPKTGTSTDTQYF

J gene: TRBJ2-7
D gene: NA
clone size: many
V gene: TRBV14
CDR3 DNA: TGTGCCAGCAGCCAATGGGCCGACTACAACAGCTACGAGCAGTACTTC
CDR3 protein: CASSQWADYNSYEQYF

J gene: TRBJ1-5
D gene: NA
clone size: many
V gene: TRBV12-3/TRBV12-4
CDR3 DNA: TGTGCCAGCAGTTTGGGCGACTCGAATCAGCCCCAGCATTTT
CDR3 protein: CASSLGDSNQPQHF

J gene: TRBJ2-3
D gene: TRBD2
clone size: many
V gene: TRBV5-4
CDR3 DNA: TGTGCCAGCCACAATCCGGGGGGGAGCACAGATACGCAGTATTTT
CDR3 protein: CASHNPGGSTDTQYF

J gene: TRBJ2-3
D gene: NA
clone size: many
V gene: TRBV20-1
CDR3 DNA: TGCAGTGCTAGAGATTCAGGGGTAGCAGATACGCAGTATTTT
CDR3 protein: CSARDSGVADTQYF